The 14 T cell receptor beta chains given below trace back to one sample, sequenced in a study of response to subunit inactivated influenza vaccine. MiXCR was run by TCRdb on the RT-PCR reads, yielding one entry per CDR3 protein. Among about 540,000 distinct CDR3 sequences listed, approximately 24% were seen once. The data also belong to a second study, concerning T cells expressing NK-cell markers. That work adds: The authors made TCR beta cDNA libraries by 5'RACE template switching. This switching added a universal primer site and UMIs.

The material was CD4+ T cells sorted from PBMCs, obtained about 12 days after vaccination. Receptors were obtained from a middle-aged man who received an inactivated influenza vaccine.

This clonotype was seen more than once but under ten times. The chain combines TRBV5-1 with TRBJ2-5; no reliable D call. Germline lookup yields CDR1 SGHRS and CDR2 YFSETQ. The CDR3 sequence is 12 residues long. Trimming took off 5 bases at V and 1 base at J, with 6 bases between the two ends. CDR3 sequence: CASSDTQETQYF. The CDR3 nucleotides read TGCGCCAGCAGTGATACCCAAGAGACCCAGTACTTC.

This chain links TRBV6-2 or TRBV6-3 with TRBJ2-1; possible D gene TRBD2, 6 bases. The V gene lost 6 bases and the J gene lost 13 bases, with 13 bases spanning the gap. The CDR3 loop spans 11 amino acids. Per the germline V gene, CDR1 is MNHEY and CDR2 is SVGEGT. The CDR3 sequence is CASRTGTRQFF. The DNA for the CDR3 is TGTGCCAGCAGGACCGGGACTCGCCAGTTCTTC.

This clonotype was found a few times. The rearrangement uses TRBV5-4 and TRBJ2-6; tentatively, D is TRBD1 (6 bases). CDR1 is SGHNT, CDR2 YYREEE, per germline (reference sequence). This CDR3 has 17 residues. V lost 4 bases and J lost 1, with 15 bases in between. The CDR3 reads CASSGWDIASGANVLTF. The CDR3 DNA reads TGTGCCAGCAGCGGCTGGGACATCGCTTCTGGGGCCAACGTCCTGACTTTC.

The chain carries TRBV10-3 and TRBJ2-5, with TRBD2 matching over 11 bases. This CDR3 contains 17 residues. CDR1 is ENHRY and CDR2 is SYGVKD in the germline V gene. The V segment lost 3 bases and the J segment 0 bases; nucleotides outside the gene matches: 6. The CDR3: CAISDPTSGAYQETQYF. The CDR3 DNA reads TGTGCCATCAGTGACCCGACTAGCGGGGCGTACCAAGAGACCCAGTACTTC.

This rearrangement joins TRBV10-3 to TRBJ2-7, with D perhaps matching TRBD2 (5 bases). The CDR3 runs to 14 residues. From germline, CDR1 is ENHRY and CDR2 SYGVKD. V gave up 0 bases and J gave up 2 bases, with 8 bases separating them. In DNA form, the CDR3 reads TGTGCCATCAGTGAGTCTTCCGGGGCCTACGAGCAGTACTTC. It encodes CAISESSGAYEQYF.

This clonotype appeared a few times. This sequence joins TRBV2 and TRBJ1-3; D may be TRBD1 (5 bases). Germline V lookup: CDR1 SNHLY, CDR2 FYNNEI. The germline V and J ends were trimmed by 4 bases and 0 bases, with 10 bases remaining between them. The CDR3 has 15 residues. The CDR3 region has the DNA TGTGCCAGCAGTGTATGGGGGAGCTCTGGAAACACCATATATTTT. Translated: CASSVWGSSGNTIYF.

This clonotype showed up many times. V usage is TRBV2 and J usage is TRBJ2-3, with 8 positions matching TRBD1. Germline V gene sequence: CDR1 SNHLY, CDR2 FYNNEI. Germline trimming cut 3 bases from V and 1 base from J; bases unmatched to any gene: 6. The CDR3 is 16 residues long. The CDR3 coding sequence is TGTGCCAGCAGTGATAATCGGGGACAGGGCACAGATACGCAGTATTTT. Encoded protein: CASSDNRGQGTDTQYF.

This clonotype occurred a few times. The genes are TRBV14 and TRBJ1-2, with 7 bases fitting TRBD1. The CDR3 totals 14 residues. J lost 8 bases, V lost 1 base, and 7 bases had no gene match. Looked up from germline, CDR1 is SGHDN and CDR2 is FVKESK. The CDR3 is CASSQGVTGRGYTF. CDR3 bases: TGTGCCAGCAGCCAAGGAGTGACAGGGAGAGGCTACACCTTC.

The chain joins TRBV29-1 to TRBJ2-3, with 7 bases that match TRBD2. With V trimmed by 5 bases and J by 2 bases, 7 bases remained unmatched. The germline V gene encodes CDR1 SQVTM and CDR2 ANQGSEA. The CDR3 totals 14 residues. CDR3 sequence reads: CSVPGRLSTDTQYF. The CDR3 DNA follows: TGCAGCGTTCCCGGGAGGCTCTCCACAGATACGCAGTATTTT.

The rearrangement links TRBV9 to TRBJ2-5; tentatively, D is TRBD2 (5 bases). The germline V gene encodes CDR1 SGDLS and CDR2 YYNGEE. The CDR3 sequence is 15 residues long. V lost 2 bases, J lost 5 bases, and 16 bases lay in between. CDR3 DNA: TGTGCCAGCAGCGTTCGTCTGGACTGGACGGAGACCCAGTACTTC. Amino acids: CASSVRLDWTETQYF.

Only a few counts were recorded for this clonotype. The genes are TRBV2 and TRBJ1-5; 7 bases are a match to TRBD1. There are 13 residues in the CDR3. Germline V gene data show CDR1 as SNHLY and CDR2 as FYNNEI. Germline trimming cut 9 bases from V and 7 bases from J; bases unmatched to any gene: 9. CDR3 nucleotide sequence: TGTGCCAGTAAGACAGGGATAGGACAGCCCCAGCATTTT. Translation gives CASKTGIGQPQHF.

The chain recombines TRBV7-2 with TRBJ1-5; the D gene is possibly TRBD1 (6 bases). CDR1 and CDR2 (germline): SGHTA, FQGNSA. The CDR3 spans 16 residues. V was pared by 5 bases and J by 3 bases, with 17 bases between. The CDR3 loop reads CASSPHSGTNNQPQHF. CDR3 coding DNA: TGTGCCAGCAGCCCTCATTCCGGGACAAACAATCAGCCCCAGCATTTT.

This clonotype was picked up a small number of times. This sequence joins TRBV6-1 and TRBJ2-7, with TRBD2 as a possible D gene (5 bases). V was cut by 8 bases and J by 3 bases, with 17 bases left in between. The germline CDR1 and CDR2 sequences are MNHNS and SASEGT. The CDR3 loop spans 14 amino acids. The CDR3 is CASAFSRGLYEQYF. DNA of the CDR3: TGTGCCAGCGCGTTTTCGCGAGGGCTCTACGAGCAGTACTTC.

This chain joins TRBV4-3 and TRBJ1-3, with TRBD1 as a possible D gene (5 bases). Germline assignment: CDR1 LGHNA and CDR2 YSLEER. V dropped 0 bases and J dropped 1 base, with 13 bases sitting between them. This CDR3 has 17 residues. The CDR3 protein is CASSQEGGEGSGNTIYF. Written as DNA, the CDR3 is TGCGCCAGCAGCCAAGAGGGAGGGGAAGGTTCTGGAAACACCATATATTTT.